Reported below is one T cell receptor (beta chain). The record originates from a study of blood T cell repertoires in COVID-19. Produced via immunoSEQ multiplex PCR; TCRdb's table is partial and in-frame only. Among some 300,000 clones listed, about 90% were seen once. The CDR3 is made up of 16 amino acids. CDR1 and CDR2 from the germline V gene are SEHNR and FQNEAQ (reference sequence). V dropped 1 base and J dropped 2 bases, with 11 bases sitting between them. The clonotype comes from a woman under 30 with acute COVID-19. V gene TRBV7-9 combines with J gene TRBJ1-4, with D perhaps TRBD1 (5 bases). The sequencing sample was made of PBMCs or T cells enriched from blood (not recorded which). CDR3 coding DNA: TGTGCCAGCAGCTTAGAGCTGGGGGGGACTAATGAAAAACTGTTTTTT. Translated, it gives CASSLELGGTNEKLFF. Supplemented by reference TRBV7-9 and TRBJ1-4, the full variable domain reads DTGVSQNPRHKITKRGQNVTFRCDPISEHNRLYWYRQTLGQGPEFLTYFQNEAQLEKSRLLSDRFSAERPKGSFSTLEIQRTEQGDSAMYLCASSLELGGTNEKLFFGSGTQLSVL.